Shown below are 29 T cell receptor beta chains from a single sample sequenced in a study of post-analysis software for immune sequencing data. Carried by the TCR beta cDNA libraries were unique molecular identifiers. One entry per CDR3 protein results from TCRdb running MiXCR on the PCR reads. The sample contains more than 500,000 distinct CDR3 sequences, around 34% of which appear only once. Overall study results and limits: Five TRBV segments, including TRBV5-6, TRBV5-1 and TRBV20-1, were more frequent in patients than controls.

Their antigens remain unidentified. Sequences were obtained from blood. The receptors shown here come from a girl aged 2 to 17 with multiple sclerosis.

A few counts support this clonotype. This chain uses TRBV20-1 with TRBJ1-6; 9 bases are shared with TRBD1. The CDR3 extends over 15 amino acids. V gave up 6 bases and J gave up 1 base; unmatched junction bases: 4. Germline CDR1 is DFQATT and CDR2 is SNEGSKA (reference sequence). CDR3 amino acids: CSAETGGSYNSPLHF. The CDR3 bases are TGCAGTGCAGAGACAGGGGGTTCCTATAATTCACCCCTCCACTTT.

The J gene is TRBJ1-4, the V gene TRBV5-1; TRBD1 aligns across 8 bases. Per germline, CDR1 SGHRS and CDR2 YFSETQ. J lost 4 bases, V lost 7 bases, and 9 bases had no gene match. This CDR3 region has 15 residues. CDR3 loop: CASSRRTGGNEKLFF. As DNA, the CDR3 is TGCGCCAGCTCCAGACGAACAGGGGGTAATGAAAAACTGTTTTTT.

The sample holds many counts of this clonotype. The genes are TRBV20-1 and TRBJ2-1, with 11 bases aligning to TRBD2. Trimming cost V 3 bases and J 5 bases; bases outside gene matches: 6. This CDR3 comprises 15 residues. Germline-derived CDR1 and CDR2 are DFQATT and SNEGSKA (reference sequence). The CDR3 bases are TGCAGTGCTAGCCGACTAGCGGGAAGGAACAATGAGCAGTTCTTC. This gives the protein CSASRLAGRNNEQFF.

This clonotype was counted a few times. The J gene is TRBJ2-3, the V gene TRBV5-1; D might be TRBD1 (6 bases). Germline V CDR1 and CDR2: SGHRS, YFSETQ. The CDR3 contains 14 residues. V lost 3 bases and J 3 bases, leaving 11 bases between the germline ends. CDR3 residues: CASSSRGQTDTQYF. CDR3 DNA sequence: TGCGCCAGCAGCTCCAGGGGCCAGACAGATACGCAGTATTTT.

The chain recombines TRBV7-3 with TRBJ2-7, with D perhaps given as TRBD1 or TRBD2 (7 bases each). The germline V gene has CDR1 SGHTA and CDR2 FQGTGA. CDR3 size: 12 residues. V was clipped by 6 bases and J by 10 bases, with 16 bases between them. CDR3: CASSSRGGEQYF. CDR3 DNA sequence: TGTGCCAGCAGTTCCAGGGGGGGGGAACAGTACTTC.

This clonotype was detected only a few times. The chain combines TRBV25-1 with TRBJ2-7; possibly TRBD1 for D (6 bases). Trimming left V 6 bases short and J 1 base short, with 19 bases between. CDR3 length: 16 residues. Per the germline V gene, CDR1 is MGHDK and CDR2 is SYGVNS. The CDR3 is CASRGVQGVFSYEQYF. The CDR3 coding sequence is TGTGCCAGCAGAGGAGTACAGGGAGTTTTTTCCTACGAGCAGTACTTC.

This clonotype was seen only a few times. V and J are TRBV27 and TRBJ2-5, with D unclear. Germline assignment: CDR1 MNHEY and CDR2 SMNVEV (reference sequence). The CDR3 has 13 residues. V lost 5 bases, J lost 5 bases, and 12 bases lay in between. The CDR3 spells CASSPQLWETQYF. CDR3 bases: TGTGCCAGCAGTCCGCAATTGTGGGAGACCCAGTACTTC.

The chain carries TRBV5-1 and TRBJ2-3, with 8 bases aligning to TRBD2. The CDR3 has 16 amino acids. V shed 2 bases and J 4 bases; nucleotides not matched to a gene: 9. Germline V gene sequence: CDR1 SGHRS, CDR2 YFSETQ. CDR3 nucleotides: TGCGCCAGCAGCTTCTTCGACGGGGGGGGTCCAGATACGCAGTATTTT. As protein: CASSFFDGGGPDTQYF.

V gene TRBV7-9 combines with J gene TRBJ2-5, with a possible D match to TRBD2 (6 bases). The CDR3 consists of 14 residues. Trimming removed 1 base from V and 1 base from J, with 7 bases in between. Germline V CDR1 and CDR2: SEHNR, FQNEAQ (reference sequence). The CDR3 loop reads CASSLVAAQETQYF. The CDR3 region has the DNA TGTGCCAGCAGCTTAGTAGCGGCCCAAGAGACCCAGTACTTC.

This clonotype is a singleton in its sample. The chain is built from TRBV5-5 and TRBJ1-2, with TRBD1 matching 10 bases. This CDR3 is built from 15 residues. Germline V lookup: CDR1 SGHKS, CDR2 YYEKEE (reference sequence). V trimming: 3 bases; J trimming: 7 bases; junction bases outside the gene matches: 9. CDR3 sequence reads: CASSSATGGKGGYTF. As DNA, the CDR3 is TGTGCCAGCAGCTCTGCGACAGGGGGCAAGGGTGGCTACACCTTC.

This chain connects TRBV20-1 to TRBJ2-7; 9 positions match TRBD1. TRBJ2-4 explains the end of the DNA better; the J call may be wrong. The CDR3 extends over 13 amino acids. Germline assignment: CDR1 DFQATT and CDR2 SNEGSKA (reference sequence). CDR3 in DNA: TGCAGTGCCAGCACAGGGGGCAAGGACATTCAGTACTTC. As protein: CSASTGGKDIQYF.

This chain joins TRBV20-1 and TRBJ1-5; D remains unclear. Trimming took 1 base from V and 4 from J, leaving 11 bases between them. CDR3 length: 14 amino acids. Germline CDR1 DFQATT, CDR2 SNEGSKA (reference sequence). The CDR3 loop is CSARAPLVNQPQHF. Here the CDR3 DNA reads TGCAGTGCTAGAGCCCCACTAGTGAATCAGCCCCAGCATTTT.

Comment on this clonotype: One end of the junction fails to match germline, which may point to a read error. V is TRBV4-1 and J is TRBJ2-5, with 14 bases identical to TRBD2. Germline lookup yields CDR1 MGHRA and CDR2 YSYEKL. This CDR3 has 17 amino acids. Written as DNA, the CDR3 is TGCGCCAGCAGCCAAGGACTAGCGGGGGGGTACCAAGAGTCCCAGTACTTC. This encodes CASSQGLAGGYQESQYF.

There are a few counts of this clonotype. The rearrangement uses TRBV3-1 and TRBJ2-1; 10 positions agree with TRBD2. CDR3 size: 16 residues. V shed 5 bases, J shed 6 bases, and the junction held 10 bases outside the gene matches. Germline V gene sequence: CDR1 LGHDT, CDR2 YNNKEL (reference sequence). The CDR3 DNA sequence: TGTGCCAGCAGCTTCGGAAGCGGGGGGGCCCCCAATGAGCAGTTCTTC. Translated: CASSFGSGGAPNEQFF.

The chain couples TRBV20-1 to TRBJ1-2; weak D call: TRBD1 (5 bases). The CDR3 is 13 amino acids. Germline V gene data show CDR1 as DFQATT and CDR2 as SNEGSKA (reference sequence). V was clipped by 8 bases and J by 4 bases, with 17 bases between them. The CDR3 protein is CSTGDHASYGYTF. CDR3 in DNA: TGCAGTACGGGGGACCACGCTAGCTATGGCTACACCTTC.

A few counts support this clonotype. The chain combines TRBV4-1 with TRBJ1-2; tentatively, D is TRBD1 (6 bases). The CDR3 runs to 15 residues. V was trimmed by 0 bases and J by 4 bases, leaving 12 bases between them. In germline, CDR1 is MGHRA, CDR2 YSYEKL. CDR3 loop: CASSQDSGTTYGYTF. In DNA form, the CDR3 reads TGCGCCAGCAGCCAAGATTCCGGGACAACCTATGGCTACACCTTC.

J is TRBJ1-5 and V is TRBV20-1; 7 bases fit TRBD1. This CDR3 is built from 12 residues. Trimming at V came to 4 bases and at J to 6 bases, leaving 3 bases not matched to a gene. Germline CDR1 DFQATT, CDR2 SNEGSKA (reference sequence). The CDR3 sequence is CSAKQGFQPQHF. CDR3 nucleotide sequence: TGCAGTGCTAAACAGGGGTTTCAGCCCCAGCATTTT.

This clonotype was recorded a few times. The rearrangement uses TRBV6-1 and TRBJ2-1; 8 bases are a match to TRBD2. Germline V gene data show CDR1 as MNHNS and CDR2 as SASEGT. The J segment lost 6 bases and the V segment lost 2 bases, leaving 12 bases of the junction unmatched. The CDR3 spans 17 residues. CDR3 nucleotide sequence: TGTGCCAGCAGTGAAAGAAGTTTAGCGGGGTATCTCAATGAGCAGTTCTTC. Translated: CASSERSLAGYLNEQFF.

Only a few counts were recorded for this clonotype. V gene TRBV5-1 combines with J gene TRBJ2-5; tentatively, D is TRBD1 (6 bases). CDR3 length: 16 residues. Germline V gene lookup returns CDR1 SGHRS and CDR2 YFSETQ. The ends were cut back, 4 bases at V and 2 bases at J, with 18 bases in the middle. The CDR3 loop is CASSPGVDSAQETQYF. The CDR3 region has the DNA TGCGCCAGCAGCCCTGGGGTGGACAGTGCACAAGAGACCCAGTACTTC. Filled out from reference TRBV5-1 and TRBJ2-5, the complete variable domain reads KAGVTQTPRYLIKTRGQQVTLSCSPISGHRSVSWYQQTPGQGLQFLFEYFSETQRNKGNFPGRFSGRQFSNSRSEMNVSTLELGDSALYLCASSPGVDSAQETQYFGPGTRLLVL.

This chain uses TRBV6-5 with TRBJ1-2; D not resolved. This CDR3 has 15 amino acids. The germline gives CDR1 MNHEY, CDR2 SVGAGI. Trimming shortened V by 0 bases and J by 6 bases, and 14 bases separated the two germline ends. For the CDR3, the DNA is TGTGCCAGCAGTTACTCGGAGGCACTCCGGCATGGCTACACCTTC. Protein product: CASSYSEALRHGYTF.

The sample holds one count of this clonotype. One end of the junction does not line up with germline, which may come from a read error. The V gene is TRBV7-2, the J gene TRBJ2-7; tentatively, D is TRBD2 (6 bases). The CDR3 has 15 amino acids. Per germline, CDR1 SGHTA and CDR2 FQGNSA. CDR3 sequence (DNA): TGTGCCTGCAGCTCCCTAGCGTTGGGCGACTACGAGCAGTACTTC. Protein sequence: CACSSLALGDYEQYF.

The chain employs TRBV20-1 and TRBJ2-7; D call uncertain. V was trimmed by 5 bases and J by 4 bases, leaving 12 bases between them. The CDR3 runs 12 residues. Germline assignment: CDR1 DFQATT and CDR2 SNEGSKA (reference sequence). Here the CDR3 reads CSALMAAYEQYF. The CDR3, as DNA: TGCAGTGCTTTAATGGCGGCTTACGAGCAGTACTTC.

The table lists this clonotype with a few counts. The chain recombines TRBV20-1 with TRBJ2-3; D unresolved. This CDR3 spans 14 amino acids. Trimming stripped 1 base from V and 6 bases from J, with 14 bases between. The germline V gene encodes CDR1 DFQATT and CDR2 SNEGSKA (reference sequence). CDR3 in amino acids: CSARVTPQGDTQYF. As DNA, the CDR3 is TGCAGTGCTAGAGTCACCCCCCAAGGGGATACGCAGTATTTT.

V gene TRBV20-1 combines with J gene TRBJ1-5; D gene uncertain. Trimming cost V 3 bases and J 4 bases, with 7 bases left between them. CDR3 length: 12 amino acids. Germline CDR1 reads DFQATT; CDR2 reads SNEGSKA (reference sequence). This chain's CDR3 is CSASYENQPQHF. CDR3 nucleotides: TGCAGTGCTAGTTATGAAAATCAGCCCCAGCATTTT.

As DNA, the CDR3 is TGTGCCAGCAGCTTAATAGGTGCAGGGGGTGGCTTGGGTGAGACCCAGTACTTC. Amino acid sequence: CASSLIGAGGGLGETQYF. The rearrangement links TRBV7-3 to TRBJ2-7, with 7 bases matching TRBD1. The J call may be wrong; the DNA end is better matched by TRBJ2-5. CDR1 and CDR2 (germline): SGHTA, FQGTGA. CDR3 length equals 18 residues.

The rearrangement uses TRBV12-3 or TRBV12-4 and TRBJ1-5; TRBD1 is a possible D gene (6 bases). Trimming removed 4 bases at V and 5 bases at J, with 15 bases between. The CDR3 totals 15 residues. The CDR3 loop is CASSSQRDKYQPQHF. The DNA for the CDR3 is TGTGCCAGCAGTTCTCAACGGGACAAATATCAGCCCCAGCATTTT.

This clonotype has only a few counts. This chain links TRBV29-1 with TRBJ2-1; 7 bases map to TRBD2. This CDR3 contains 14 residues. Germline V gene sequence: CDR1 SQVTM, CDR2 ANQGSEA. The ends lost 4 bases at V and 1 base at J; junction bases unmatched: 4. CDR3 protein: CSVVAGESYNEQFF. The CDR3 region has the DNA TGCAGCGTTGTGGCGGGGGAGTCCTACAATGAGCAGTTCTTC.

This chain connects TRBV24-1 to TRBJ2-1, with D hard to call. The J call may be incorrect, as the DNA end agrees better with TRBJ2-7. Germline-derived CDR1 and CDR2 are KGHDR and SFDVKD. The CDR3 sequence is 18 residues long. The CDR3 spells CATSDPGGSRPSYNEQYF. The CDR3 bases are TGTGCCACCAGTGACCCCGGTGGGTCCCGGCCTTCCTACAATGAGCAGTACTTC.

This clonotype was seen only a few times. This chain uses TRBV6-1 with TRBJ2-1, with D unclear. Germline CDR1 and CDR2: MNHNS and SASEGT. V lost 4 bases, J lost 1 base, and 8 bases lay in between. The CDR3 runs 14 residues. The CDR3 region has the DNA TGTGCCAGCAGTGCTAGAATATCCTACAATGAGCAGTTCTTC. Encoded protein: CASSARISYNEQFF.